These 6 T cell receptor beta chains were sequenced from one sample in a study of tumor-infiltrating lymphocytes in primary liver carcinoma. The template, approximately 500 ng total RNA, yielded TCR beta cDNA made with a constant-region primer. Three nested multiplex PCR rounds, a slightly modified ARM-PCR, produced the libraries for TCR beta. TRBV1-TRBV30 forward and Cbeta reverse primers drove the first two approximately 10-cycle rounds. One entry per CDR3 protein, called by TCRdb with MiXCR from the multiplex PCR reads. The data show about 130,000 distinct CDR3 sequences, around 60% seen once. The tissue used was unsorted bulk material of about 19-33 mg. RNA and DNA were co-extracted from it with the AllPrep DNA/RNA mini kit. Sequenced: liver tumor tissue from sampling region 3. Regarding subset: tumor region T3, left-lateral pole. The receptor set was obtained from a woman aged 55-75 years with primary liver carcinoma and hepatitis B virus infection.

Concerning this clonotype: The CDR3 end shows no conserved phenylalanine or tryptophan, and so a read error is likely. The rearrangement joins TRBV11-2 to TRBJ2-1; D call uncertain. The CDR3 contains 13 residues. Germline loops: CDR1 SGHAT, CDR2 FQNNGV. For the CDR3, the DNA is TGTGCCAGTAGCTTGCCAGTCCGTAATGAGCAGTTCTTA. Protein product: CASSLPVRNEQFL.

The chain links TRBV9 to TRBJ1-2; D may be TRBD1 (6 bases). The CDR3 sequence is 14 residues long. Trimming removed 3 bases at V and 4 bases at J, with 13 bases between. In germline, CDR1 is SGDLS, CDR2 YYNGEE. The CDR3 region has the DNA TGTGCCAGCAGCGGACGAACAGGGACCTATGGCTACACCTTC. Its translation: CASSGRTGTYGYTF. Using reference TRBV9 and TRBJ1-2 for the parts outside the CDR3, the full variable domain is DSGVTQTPKHLITATGQRVTLRCSPRSGDLSVYWYQQSLDQGLQFLIQYYNGEERAKGNILERFSAQQFPDLHSELNLSSLELGDSALYFCASSGRTGTYGYTFGSGTRLTVV.

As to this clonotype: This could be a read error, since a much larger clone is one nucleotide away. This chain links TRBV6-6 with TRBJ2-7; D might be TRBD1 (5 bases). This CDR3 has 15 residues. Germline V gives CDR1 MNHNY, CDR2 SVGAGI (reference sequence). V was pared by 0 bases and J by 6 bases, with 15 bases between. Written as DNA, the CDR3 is TGTGCCAGCAGTTACTCGACAGCTAGGGTGGTCGAGCAGTACTTC. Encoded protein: CASSYSTARVVEQYF.

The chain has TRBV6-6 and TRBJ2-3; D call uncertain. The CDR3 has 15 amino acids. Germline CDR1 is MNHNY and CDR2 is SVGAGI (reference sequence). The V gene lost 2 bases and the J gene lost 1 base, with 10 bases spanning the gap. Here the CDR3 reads CASSYGGRCTDTQYF. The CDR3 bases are TGTGCCAGCAGTTACGGTGGGCGTTGCACAGATACGCAGTATTTT.

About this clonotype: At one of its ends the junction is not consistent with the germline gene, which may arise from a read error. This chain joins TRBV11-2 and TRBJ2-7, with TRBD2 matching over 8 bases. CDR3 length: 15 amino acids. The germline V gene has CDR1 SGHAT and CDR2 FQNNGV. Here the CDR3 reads CASSLGGRSGYEQYF. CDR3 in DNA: TGTGCCAGCAGCTTAGGCGGGAGGTCGGGGTACGAACAGTACTTC. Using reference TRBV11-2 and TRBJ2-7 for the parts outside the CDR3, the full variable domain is EAGVAQSPRYKIIEKRQSVAFWCNPISGHATLYWYQQILGQGPKLLIQFQNNGVVDDSQLPKDRFSAERLKGVDSTLKIQPAKLEDSAVYLCASSLGGRSGYEQYFGPGTRLTVT.

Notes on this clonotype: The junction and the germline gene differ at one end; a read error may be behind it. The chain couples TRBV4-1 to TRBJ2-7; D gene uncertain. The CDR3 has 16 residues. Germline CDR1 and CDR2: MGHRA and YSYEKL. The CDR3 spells CASSRDAYGDTYEQYF. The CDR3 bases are TGTGCCAGCAGCCGAGACGCATACGGAGATACCTACGAGCAGTACTTC.